The next 19 T cell receptor beta chains were all read from a single sample in a study of CD8+ T cells in alopecia areata. Treatment specified: oral pan-JAK inhibitor, 5-10 mg twice daily. Extracted from the samples, RNA was reverse transcribed into cDNA to serve as the sequencing template. Sequencing was performed with immunoSEQ multiplex PCR; in TCRdb, only in-frame clones are kept and a portion is missing. The sample records some 220,000 clones, about three fifths being singletons. The material sequenced was CD4+ T cells sorted from blood, taken at week 4, from a patient treated with tofacitinib. The receptors derive from a human donor with alopecia areata.

This CDR3 reads CSVVAGPTEAFF. The CDR3 nucleotides read TGCAGCGTTGTCGCAGGGCCCACTGAAGCTTTCTTT. This chain connects TRBV29-1 to TRBJ1-1, with D possibly being TRBD1 (5 bases). CDR1 SQVTM and CDR2 ANQGSEA come from the germline V gene. This CDR3 has 12 amino acids. The ends were cut back, 4 bases at V and 4 bases at J, with 10 bases in the middle.

A note on this clone: Within the sample, other DNA sequences also encode this same CDR3. The chain combines TRBV7-2 with TRBJ1-5, with no clear D. The germline V and J ends were trimmed by 2 bases and 6 bases, with 5 bases remaining between them. In germline, CDR1 is SGHTA, CDR2 FQGNSA. The CDR3 length is 12 residues. For the CDR3, the DNA is TGTGCCAGCAGCTTAAATTCTCAGCCCCAGCATTTT. Translated, it gives CASSLNSQPQHF.

V gene TRBV19 combines with J gene TRBJ1-5; no clear D gene. V lost 1 base and J 1 base, leaving 8 bases between the germline ends. CDR1 and CDR2 from the germline V gene are LNHDA and SQIVND (reference sequence). This CDR3 contains 15 residues. The CDR3: CASSIGAGSNQPQHF. For the CDR3, the DNA is TGTGCCAGTAGTATAGGGGCTGGGAGCAATCAGCCCCAGCATTTT.

The chain uses TRBV11-2 and TRBJ2-7; the D is unclear. This CDR3 spans 12 amino acids. CDR1 is SGHAT and CDR2 is FQNNGV in the germline V gene. The V end lost 3 bases, the J end lost 9 bases, and 12 bases lay between the germline ends. CDR3 region: CASSLAKVMQYF. CDR3 nucleotides: TGTGCCAGCAGCTTGGCAAAAGTTATGCAGTACTTC.

This chain joins TRBV29-1 and TRBJ2-3; TRBD1 agrees at 8 bases. The CDR3 covers 15 residues. Germline CDR1 reads SQVTM; CDR2 reads ANQGSEA. J was trimmed by 3 bases and V by 3 bases; bases with no gene match: 8. CDR3 bases: TGCAGCGTTGAGACAGGGGCCACGACAACAGATACGCAGTATTTT. This encodes CSVETGATTTDTQYF.

The chain combines TRBV15 with TRBJ1-1; tentative D call: TRBD1 (6 bases). CDR3 length: 15 residues. The germline V gene has CDR1 LNHNV and CDR2 YYDKDF (reference sequence). V was shortened by 5 bases and J by 3 bases, with 16 bases between the two germline ends. The CDR3 sequence is CATSGRGERDTEAFF. CDR3 nucleotide sequence: TGTGCCACCAGCGGAAGGGGGGAGAGGGACACTGAAGCTTTCTTT.

This clone was seen a few times. This sequence joins TRBV30 and TRBJ2-3, with no clear D. V dropped 0 bases and J dropped 2 bases, with 9 bases sitting between them. The CDR3 covers 14 residues. The V gene's germline CDR1 is GTSNPN and CDR2 SVGIG (reference sequence). CDR3 nucleotide sequence: TGTGCCTGGAGTGTGGATCAGTCCACAGATACGCAGTATTTT. Translating gives CAWSVDQSTDTQYF.

The V gene is TRBV5-6, the J gene TRBJ2-3; no definite D call. The germline CDR1 and CDR2 sequences are SGHDT and YYEEEE. Trimming removed 0 bases at V and 5 bases at J, with 7 bases between. The CDR3 sequence is 13 residues long. CDR3 in amino acids: CASSLAGRDTQYF. CDR3 nucleotide sequence: TGTGCCAGCAGCTTGGCCGGTAGAGATACGCAGTATTTT.

This clone was seen only a few times. CDR3 region: CASSRLTVTPKYQETQYF. In DNA form, the CDR3 reads TGTGCCAGCAGCCGCCTGACTGTCACCCCTAAGTACCAAGAGACCCAGTACTTC. The rearrangement links TRBV7-6 to TRBJ2-5; no clear D. CDR1 and CDR2 (germline): SGHVS, FNYEAQ. Deletions cut 5 bases from V and 0 bases from J, with 22 bases between. The length of the CDR3 is 18 residues.

As to this clone: The sample holds other DNA sequences that translate to the same CDR3. The chain combines TRBV29-1 with TRBJ1-5; 8 positions match TRBD1. The germline CDR1 and CDR2 sequences are SQVTM and ANQGSEA. The CDR3 runs 13 residues. Trimming cost V 4 bases and J 1 base; bases outside gene matches: 0. The DNA of the CDR3 is TGCAGCGTTGGACAGGGGAGCAATCAGCCCCAGCATTTT. Translation gives CSVGQGSNQPQHF.

The rearrangement uses TRBV6-1 and TRBJ2-1; 10 nucleotides agree with TRBD1. Germline CDR1 is MNHNS and CDR2 is SASEGT. Trimming removed 7 bases from V and 3 bases from J; junction bases left unmatched: 6. This CDR3 has 15 residues. This CDR3 is CASTLGTGDYNEQFF. The CDR3 DNA reads TGTGCCAGCACTCTCGGGACAGGGGACTACAATGAGCAGTTCTTC.

This clone has only a few counts. Germline is not matched at one junction end, which may reflect a read error. V usage is TRBV10-3 and J usage is TRBJ2-1, with TRBD2 identical over 8 bases. Per germline, CDR1 ENHRY and CDR2 SYGVKD. The CDR3 covers 15 residues. The CDR3 loop reads CAINERGSSYNEQFF. The CDR3 DNA is TGTGCCATCAATGAGCGGGGGAGCTCCTACAATGAGCAGTTCTTC.

V and J are TRBV30 and TRBJ1-2, with a possible D match to TRBD1 (6 bases). The length of the CDR3 is 14 residues. The V end lost 4 bases, the J end lost 2 bases, and 14 bases lay between the germline ends. CDR1 and CDR2 from the germline V gene are GTSNPN and SVGIG (reference sequence). The CDR3 bases are TGTGCCTGGATCGCTACAGGGCGCAACTATGGCTACACCTTC. Protein: CAWIATGRNYGYTF.

This chain joins TRBV5-4 and TRBJ2-7; 11 nucleotides align to TRBD1. Germline lookup yields CDR1 SGHNT and CDR2 YYREEE (reference sequence). J was trimmed by 2 bases and V by 3 bases; bases with no gene match: 4. The CDR3 contains 15 residues. CDR3 loop: CASSWGQGDAYEQYF. CDR3 nucleotide sequence: TGTGCCAGCAGCTGGGGACAGGGGGATGCCTACGAGCAGTACTTC.

V gene TRBV30 combines with J gene TRBJ2-6, with a possible D match to TRBD2 (5 bases). Germline-derived CDR1 and CDR2 are GTSNPN and SVGIG (reference sequence). The CDR3 sequence is 13 residues long. DNA of the CDR3: TGTTCGGGAAGGGCCTCTGGGGCCAACGTCCTGACTTTC. The encoded protein is CSGRASGANVLTF.

The chain recombines TRBV30 with TRBJ2-1, with TRBD2 identical over 11 bases. The CDR3 is made up of 14 amino acids. Trimming removed 7 bases from V and 9 bases from J; junction bases left unmatched: 11. In germline, CDR1 is GTSNPN, CDR2 SVGIG (reference sequence). The CDR3 DNA sequence: TGTGCCTCAAAATTTAGCGGGGGGGCCGGTGAGCAGTTCTTC. The encoded protein is CASKFSGGAGEQFF.

The V gene is TRBV30, the J gene TRBJ1-6; TRBD1 might be the D (5 bases). The germline V gene encodes CDR1 GTSNPN and CDR2 SVGIG (reference sequence). The germline V and J ends were trimmed by 5 bases and 9 bases, with 11 bases remaining between them. The CDR3 sequence is 12 residues long. The CDR3 nucleotides read TGTGCCTGGCAGGGAAGCAGTTCACCCCTCCACTTT. This sequence encodes CAWQGSSSPLHF.

V is TRBV19 and J is TRBJ2-7, with 9 positions matching TRBD1. CDR1 and CDR2 (germline): LNHDA, SQIVND (reference sequence). The CDR3 is 14 residues long. The trim removed 6 bases at V and 5 bases at J, leaving 8 bases unmatched. In nucleotides, the CDR3 is TGTGCCAGTAGGGCGGGACAGGGTCCCCACGAGCAGTACTTC. It encodes CASRAGQGPHEQYF.

The V gene is TRBV13, the J gene TRBJ2-2; no clear D. The CDR3 runs 12 residues. CDR1 and CDR2 (germline): PRHDT, FYEKMQ (reference sequence). V dropped 2 bases and J dropped 6 bases, with 4 bases sitting between them. The CDR3 protein is CASSLRAGELFF. The CDR3 nucleotides read TGTGCCAGCAGCTTAAGGGCCGGGGAGCTGTTTTTT. The full variable domain, in which reference TRBV13 and TRBJ2-2 provide the parts outside the CDR3, is AAGVIQSPRHLIKEKRETATLKCYPIPRHDTVYWYQQGPGQDPQFLISFYEKMQSDKGSIPDRFSAQQFSDYHSELNMSSLELGDSALYFCASSLRAGELFFGEGSRLTVL.